This T cell receptor beta chain was obtained from a study of CD8+ T cells in alopecia areata. Study at large: Patients took tofacitinib for 6 to 18 months, followed by 6 drug-free months. Findings of the study overall: Tofacitinib produced a significant decrease in scalp clonality and in expanded CD8+ clones among the top 100. In scalp and blood during tofacitinib, many expanded lesional clones persisted.

RNA, once extracted, was reverse transcribed into cDNA for use as the sequencing template. The repertoire was sequenced with immunoSEQ multiplex PCR; TCRdb's copy has only in-frame clones and lacks some. The sample carries about 220,000 clones, around 57% recorded once. Noted treatment: oral pan-JAK inhibitor, 5-10 mg twice daily. Collected material from alopecia areata patients comprised lesional scalp punch biopsies and peripheral blood. Germline values: CDR1 MGHRA, CDR2 YSYEKL. The CDR3 runs to 17 residues. V was clipped by 3 bases and J by 0 bases, with 18 bases between them. Notes on this clone: Its antigen is unidentified.

The rearrangement uses TRBV4-1 and TRBJ2-7; weak D call: TRBD1 (6 bases). The TCR sequence derives from a human donor with alopecia areata. This material consisted of CD4+ T cells sorted from blood, taken at week 4, from a patient treated with tofacitinib. CDR3 coding DNA: TGCGCCAGCAGCCACACCCCCGGGACAAGGAGCTCCTACGAGCAGTACTTC. Translating it yields CASSHTPGTRSSYEQYF.